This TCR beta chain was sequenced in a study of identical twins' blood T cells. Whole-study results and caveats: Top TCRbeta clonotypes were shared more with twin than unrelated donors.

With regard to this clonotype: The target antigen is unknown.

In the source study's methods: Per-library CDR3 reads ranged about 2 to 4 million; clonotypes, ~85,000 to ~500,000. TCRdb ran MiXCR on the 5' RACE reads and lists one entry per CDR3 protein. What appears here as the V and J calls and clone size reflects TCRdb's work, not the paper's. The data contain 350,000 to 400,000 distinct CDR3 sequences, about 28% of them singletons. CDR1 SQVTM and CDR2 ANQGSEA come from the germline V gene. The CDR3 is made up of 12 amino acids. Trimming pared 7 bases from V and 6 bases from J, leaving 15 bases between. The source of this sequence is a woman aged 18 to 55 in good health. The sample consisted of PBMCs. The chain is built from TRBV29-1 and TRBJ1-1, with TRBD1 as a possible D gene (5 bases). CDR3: CSAFPPGAEAFF. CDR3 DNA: TGCAGCGCCTTTCCCCCGGGGGCTGAAGCTTTCTTT.